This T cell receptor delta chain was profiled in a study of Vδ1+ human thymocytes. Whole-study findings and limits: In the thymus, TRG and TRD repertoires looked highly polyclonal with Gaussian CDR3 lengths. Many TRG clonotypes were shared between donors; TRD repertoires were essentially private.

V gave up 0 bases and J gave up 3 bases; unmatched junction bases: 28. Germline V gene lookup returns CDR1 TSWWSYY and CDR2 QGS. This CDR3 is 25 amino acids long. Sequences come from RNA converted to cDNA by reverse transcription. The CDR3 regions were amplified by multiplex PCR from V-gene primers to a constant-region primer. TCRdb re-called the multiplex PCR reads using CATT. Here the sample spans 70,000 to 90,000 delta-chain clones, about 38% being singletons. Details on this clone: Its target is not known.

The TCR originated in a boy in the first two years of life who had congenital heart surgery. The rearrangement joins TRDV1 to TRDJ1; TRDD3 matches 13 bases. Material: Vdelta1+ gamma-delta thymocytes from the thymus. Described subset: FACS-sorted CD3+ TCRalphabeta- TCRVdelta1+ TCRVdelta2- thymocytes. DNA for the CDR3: TGTGCTCTTGGGGAACTCTCTTCGATCCACCTTCCCCCACTGGGGGATACGCCTTTTCCCGATAAACTCATCTTT. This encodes CALGELSSIHLPPLGDTPFPDKLIF.